The T cell receptor beta chain under discussion was sequenced for a study of T cells after somatic rescue of genetic block (dated by TCRdb to the early 2020s). Concerning the study at large: What the study looked at was long-term robustness, specifically in a T-cell system that came about through somatic rescue of a genetic block in T-cell development.

In the case of this clone: Its specific antigen is unknown. Base qualities are not recorded, but no much larger clone differs from it by a single base.

Libraries were prepared through the immunoSEQ multiplex PCR assay. Drawn from immuneACCESS, this table holds only the in-frame rearrangements with V and J called that TCRdb kept. Clones are partly lost; checked studies trace under half to an unresolved V gene and leave the rest unexplained. This sample lists roughly 110,000 clones; about 89% were detected once. The ten largest clones take up 1.4% of the sample. Counted from cysteine to phenylalanine, this CDR3 has 14 amino acids. The kept DNA is CDR3 alone, 42 bases in frame from the first base. The V end loses 1 base and the J end loses 2 bases, and a stretch of 9 bases separates them. The germline V gene (reference sequence) gives CDR1 as SGHNT and CDR2 as YYREEE.

This clonotype was sampled from a young woman. The sequenced material came from peripheral blood mononuclear cells (PBMCs). In this chain, TRBV5-4 is recombined with TRBJ1-1, with a weak D call of TRBD1 (5 bases match). The DNA sequence reads TGTGCCAGCAGCTTGTGGGGGGGAAACACTGAAGCTTTCTTT. Its amino acids are CASSLWGGNTEAFF.